These 2 T cell receptor beta chains came from one sample sequenced in a study of regulatory T cells in long-lasting Graves disease (dated by TCRdb to 2020 to 2023). The library was made by multiplex PCR. Data came from an Illumina HiSeq 4000. CDR3 regions were amplified by Arm-PCR with iRepertoire HTBI primers to construct TCR beta libraries. The public sequencing data were trimmed at Q25 with fastp and processed into clonotypes with MiXCR by TCRdb, which kept only in-frame beta chains. Under each unique CDR3 protein, matching rows form one entry showing the most common genes and DNA. The sample table shows a few hundred thousand distinct CDR3 sequences, and about 14% are seen once. The biggest ten clones account for about 10% of the sample. The time point label here, explained by the study, means: newly diagnosed GD, antithyroid drugs for less than 3 months. RNA was extracted from PBMCs in TRIzol for both TCR sequencing and RNA sequencing.

Another study also made use of these data, one on T cells in Graves' hyperthyroidism and ophthalmopathy.

Material: peripheral blood mononuclear cells (PBMCs), obtained at new diagnosis, from a patient treated with antithyroid drugs. The receptors here all came from a man in his thirties or forties with Graves disease. Donor details come from another sample of the same person, matched by shared clones.

The rearrangement joins TRBV24-1 to TRBJ1-5; unclear D gene. Germline V gene data show CDR1 as KGHDR and CDR2 as SFDVKD. The CDR3 consists of 14 residues. The V end was cut by 6 bases, the J end by 7 bases, with 15 bases between. The CDR3 DNA is TGTGCCACCAGTACCCCCGGGTCTGGCCAGCCCCAGCATTTT. It encodes CATSTPGSGQPQHF.

In its sample, this clonotype was seen a few times. Compared with germline, one end of the junction differs, possibly owing to a read error. CDR3 amino acids: CASGYGGGTGELFF. Written as DNA, the CDR3 is TGTGCCAGCGGTTACGGTGGAGGAACCGGGGAGCTGTTTTTT. The chain links TRBV6-9 to TRBJ2-2; D is possibly TRBD2 (5 bases). The CDR3 runs to 14 residues. Germline-derived CDR1 and CDR2 are MNHGY and SVAAGI.